The 31 T cell receptor beta chains reported below all come from one sample, sequenced in a study of T cells after yellow fever vaccination. A single record per CDR3 protein comes from TCRdb applying MiXCR to the 5' RACE reads. This sample has about 22,000 distinct CDR3 sequences, with roughly 5% found just once. The sample consisted of PBMCs, either bulk or a sorted T-cell subset (CD4+, CD8+, memory, or dextramer-sorted; not recorded which), taken more than 40 days after the first yellow fever vaccination. These receptor sequences come from a man between 18 and 29 years old who received the YFV17D yellow fever vaccine.

In its sample, this clonotype was seen a few times. This chain links TRBV7-9 with TRBJ2-1; no reliable D call. Trimming cost V 1 base and J 5 bases, with 12 bases left between them. The CDR3 sequence is 15 residues long. The V gene's germline CDR1 is SEHNR and CDR2 FQNEAQ (reference sequence). CDR3 in amino acids: CASSLVAIRDNEQFF. The CDR3 bases are TGTGCCAGCAGCTTAGTGGCGATTAGGGACAATGAGCAGTTCTTC.

This clonotype was observed a single time. Given a much more abundant clone one base away, this may be a read error. The V and J genes are TRBV12-3 or TRBV12-4 and TRBJ2-6; 9 bases agree with TRBD1. The J segment lost 1 base and the V segment lost 6 bases, leaving 16 bases of the junction unmatched. This CDR3 region has 20 residues. The CDR3 is CASSSTRAGQGTSGANVLTF. The CDR3 nucleotides read TGTGCCAGCAGCTCCACCCGAGCTGGACAGGGGACTTCTGGGGCCAACGTCCTGACTTTC.

This clonotype was counted at least ten times. The gene calls are TRBV7-2 and TRBJ1-3; D is uncertain. Germline CDR1 SGHTA, CDR2 FQGNSA. Trimming left V 5 bases short and J 4 bases short, with 6 bases between. This CDR3 region has 12 residues. The DNA of the CDR3 is TGTGCCAGCAGCACCTACGGAAACACCATATATTTT. Protein: CASSTYGNTIYF.

The table lists this clonotype with many counts. V is TRBV7-2 and J is TRBJ1-1; no firm D call. With 2 bases removed from V and 1 base from J, the gap between germline ends came to 8 bases. The CDR3 length is 14 residues. Germline V lookup: CDR1 SGHTA, CDR2 FQGNSA. CDR3 sequence reads: CASSLSRWNTEAFF. CDR3 bases: TGTGCCAGCAGCTTAAGCCGTTGGAACACTGAAGCTTTCTTT.

The sample holds many counts of this clonotype. V and J are TRBV30 and TRBJ1-1; TRBD1 is a possible D gene (5 bases). In germline, CDR1 is GTSNPN, CDR2 SVGIG (reference sequence). V lost 4 bases, J lost 1 base, and 19 bases lay in between. The CDR3 has 16 residues. The CDR3 DNA follows: TGTGCCTGGATGGGTGGGACGGAGACTCAGAACACTGAAGCTTTCTTT. It yields the protein CAWMGGTETQNTEAFF.

This clonotype showed up many times. This chain links TRBV5-4 with TRBJ2-3; D remains unclear. Per the germline V gene, CDR1 is SGHNT and CDR2 is YYREEE (reference sequence). Between the trimmed V and J ends, which lost 2 bases and 2 bases, there was a span of 6 bases. The CDR3 covers 13 residues. CDR3 sequence: CASSFYITDTQYF. CDR3 DNA sequence: TGTGCCAGCAGCTTTTATATCACAGATACGCAGTATTTT.

This clonotype came up many times. V and J are TRBV20-1 and TRBJ1-1, with D possibly being TRBD1 (5 bases). V was shortened by 0 bases and J by 2 bases, with 7 bases between the two germline ends. Germline values: CDR1 DFQATT, CDR2 SNEGSKA (reference sequence). This CDR3 has 13 amino acids. This CDR3 is CSAREGPNTEAFF. The CDR3, as DNA: TGCAGTGCTAGAGAGGGGCCTAACACTGAAGCTTTCTTT.

The V gene is TRBV29-1, the J gene TRBJ2-2; 8 bases are a match to TRBD1. Trimming at V came to 4 bases and at J to 6 bases, leaving 10 bases not matched to a gene. The CDR3 is made up of 15 amino acids. Germline-derived CDR1 and CDR2 are SQVTM and ANQGSEA. CDR3 nucleotides: TGCAGCGTTGTCGGGGGACAGGACTTCTCCGGGGAGCTGTTTTTT. Protein sequence: CSVVGGQDFSGELFF.

This clonotype was seen ten or more times. J is TRBJ1-1 and V is TRBV19; no clear D gene. V was trimmed by 5 bases and J by 0 bases, leaving 13 bases between them. CDR3 length: 15 amino acids. Germline V gene data show CDR1 as LNHDA and CDR2 as SQIVND (reference sequence). The CDR3: CASSLTPIMNTEAFF. The CDR3 DNA is TGTGCCAGTAGTCTTACACCGATCATGAACACTGAAGCTTTCTTT.

This clonotype was seen ten or more times. J is TRBJ1-2 and V is TRBV6-5; 10 bases match TRBD1. Germline CDR1 reads MNHEY; CDR2 reads SVGAGI. The CDR3 spans 15 residues. V gave up 0 bases and J gave up 8 bases; unmatched junction bases: 6. CDR3 nucleotide sequence: TGTGCCAGCAGTTACTCGGGACAGGGGTGGGGCGGCTACACCTTC. Protein: CASSYSGQGWGGYTF.

There are many counts of this clonotype. V is TRBV18 and J is TRBJ2-7; D is unresolved. V lost 4 bases to trimming and J lost 0 bases, with 7 bases between them. This CDR3 region has 13 residues. Germline-derived CDR1 and CDR2 are KGHSH and LQKENI. The CDR3 region has the DNA TGTGCCAGCTCACAGGGAAGCTCCTACGAGCAGTACGTC. It codes for CASSQGSSYEQYV.

At least ten counts were recorded for this clonotype. This chain uses TRBV6-5 with TRBJ2-1; 7 bases are shared with TRBD1. The V gene end was trimmed by 0 bases and the J gene end by 4 bases; junction bases not matched to a gene: 6. The V gene's germline CDR1 is MNHEY and CDR2 SVGAGI. The length of the CDR3 is 16 residues. The CDR3 sequence: CASSYSSSGGYNEQFF. The DNA of the CDR3 is TGTGCCAGCAGTTACTCGAGTTCAGGGGGTTACAATGAGCAGTTCTTC.

This clonotype was recorded at least ten times. This chain connects TRBV20-1 to TRBJ2-6; D possibly corresponds to TRBD2 (7 bases). This CDR3 is built from 15 residues. Germline CDR1 and CDR2: DFQATT and SNEGSKA (reference sequence). V was clipped by 5 bases and J by 2 bases, with 13 bases between them. The CDR3 loop is CSAVAGAAGANVLTF. The CDR3 DNA is TGCAGTGCTGTGGCGGGGGCGGCTGGGGCCAACGTCCTGACTTTC.

This clonotype was counted many times. The chain uses TRBV25-1 and TRBJ2-5, with D perhaps matching TRBD1 or TRBD2 (5 bases each). Germline assignment: CDR1 MGHDK and CDR2 SYGVNS. The V gene lost 6 bases and the J gene lost 5 bases, with 10 bases spanning the gap. This CDR3 region has 12 residues. The CDR3 nucleotides read TGTGCCAGCAGGGGGGTGGGGGAGACCCAGTACTTC. It is translated as CASRGVGETQYF.

This clonotype was seen repeatedly, ten times or more. The chain is built from TRBV13 and TRBJ1-6; 9 bases align to TRBD1. The V segment lost 5 bases and the J segment 10 bases; nucleotides outside the gene matches: 9. This CDR3 is built from 15 residues. The V gene's germline CDR1 is PRHDT and CDR2 FYEKMQ (reference sequence). This CDR3 is CASSPGQGLGSPLHF. CDR3 nucleotide sequence: TGTGCCAGCAGCCCGGGACAGGGACTGGGATCACCCCTCCACTTT.

Ten or more counts support this clonotype. V usage is TRBV7-2 and J usage is TRBJ2-7; no clear D gene. Germline V gene lookup returns CDR1 SGHTA and CDR2 FQGNSA. V was clipped by 3 bases and J by 3 bases, with 6 bases between them. The CDR3 spans 12 residues. CDR3 DNA: TGTGCCAGCAGCTTTAGTGTCTACGAGCAGTACTTC. It is translated as CASSFSVYEQYF.

This clonotype has at least ten counts. The V gene is TRBV5-4, the J gene TRBJ1-2, with a possible D match to TRBD1 (6 bases). The CDR3 consists of 13 residues. Trimming removed 4 bases at V and 8 bases at J, with 15 bases between. Germline loops: CDR1 SGHNT, CDR2 YYREEE (reference sequence). The CDR3 loop reads CASSQQGISGYTF. CDR3 bases: TGTGCCAGCAGCCAACAGGGCATTTCGGGCTACACCTTC.

About this clonotype itself: This may stem from a read error, because a much larger clone lies one nucleotide away. The chain employs TRBV4-2 and TRBJ2-2; D gene unclear. The CDR3 consists of 15 residues. Germline CDR1 reads LGHNA; CDR2 reads YNFKEQ. V was clipped by 2 bases and J by 7 bases, with 14 bases between them. DNA of the CDR3: TGTGCCAGCAGCCAACATTATGTTTTCGACGGGGAGCTGTTTTTT. Amino acids: CASSQHYVFDGELFF.

The table lists this clonotype with many counts. The chain carries TRBV20-1 and TRBJ2-1, with 13 bases lining up with TRBD2. This CDR3 has 16 amino acids. Per the germline V gene, CDR1 is DFQATT and CDR2 is SNEGSKA (reference sequence). J lost 11 bases, V lost 3 bases, and 13 bases had no gene match. The CDR3 loop is CSARGTSGGASRQQFF. The CDR3 DNA sequence: TGCAGTGCTAGGGGAACTAGCGGGGGGGCTAGTAGGCAGCAGTTCTTC.

This clonotype was seen repeatedly, ten times or more. The chain is built from TRBV7-8 and TRBJ1-6, with D possibly TRBD1 on 6 matching bases. The V end lost 2 bases, the J end lost 10 bases, and 18 bases lay between the germline ends. From germline, CDR1 is SGHVS and CDR2 FQNEAQ. This CDR3 is 16 amino acids long. The CDR3 nucleotides are TGTGCCAGCAGCTTAATGTTTGGTACAGGGCTATCACCCCTCCACTTT. This gives the protein CASSLMFGTGLSPLHF. The full variable domain, rest sourced from reference TRBV7-8 and TRBJ1-6, is GAGVSQSPRYKVAKRGQDVALRCDPISGHVSLFWYQQALGQGPEFLTYFQNEAQLDKSGLPSDRFFAERPEGSVSTLKIQRTQQEDSAVYLCASSLMFGTGLSPLHFGNGTRLTVT.

This clonotype was seen ten or more times. V usage is TRBV30 and J usage is TRBJ1-2; no reliable D call. The CDR3 totals 14 residues. V was shortened by 5 bases and J by 0 bases, with 13 bases between the two germline ends. CDR1 and CDR2 (germline): GTSNPN, SVGIG (reference sequence). CDR3 sequence (DNA): TGTGCCTGGCACCGGGCCAATGCTAACTATGGCTACACCTTC. Amino acid sequence: CAWHRANANYGYTF.

This clonotype has ten or more counts. V is TRBV20-1 and J is TRBJ2-4; 16 bases map to TRBD2. V was clipped by 0 bases and J by 15 bases; unmatched bases: 8. CDR3 length: 15 residues. CDR1 is DFQATT, CDR2 SNEGSKA, per germline (reference sequence). The CDR3: CSAREAGLAGGLRYF. For the CDR3, the DNA is TGCAGTGCTAGAGAGGCGGGACTAGCGGGGGGGTTAAGGTACTTC.

At least ten counts were recorded for this clonotype. The chain links TRBV5-1 to TRBJ2-2, with D uncertain. This CDR3 comprises 15 residues. V was pared by 2 bases and J by 1 base, with 9 bases between. Germline V gives CDR1 SGHRS, CDR2 YFSETQ. The CDR3 loop reads CASSFHELNTGELFF. In DNA, the CDR3 is TGCGCCAGCAGCTTTCATGAACTGAACACCGGGGAGCTGTTTTTT.

The table lists this clonotype with many counts. The chain carries TRBV5-6 and TRBJ2-1, with D possibly TRBD1 on 5 matching bases. Germline loops: CDR1 SGHDT, CDR2 YYEEEE. The CDR3 totals 14 residues. V gave up 2 bases and J gave up 8 bases, with 14 bases separating them. Written as DNA, the CDR3 is TGTGCCAGCAGCTTCTTGGTGATCAGGGATGAGCAGTTCTTC. It translates to CASSFLVIRDEQFF.

This clonotype was seen repeatedly, ten times or more. This chain uses TRBV20-1 with TRBJ1-5; D remains ambiguous. The germline CDR1 and CDR2 sequences are DFQATT and SNEGSKA (reference sequence). The CDR3 is made up of 13 amino acids. V was trimmed by 3 bases and J by 5 bases, leaving 11 bases between them. CDR3 sequence: CSARGRRYQPQHF. The DNA of the CDR3 is TGCAGTGCTAGGGGGAGACGATATCAGCCCCAGCATTTT.

This clonotype was picked up many times. The chain links TRBV11-1 to TRBJ1-1, with D unclear. CDR1 and CDR2 (germline): SGHAT, FQDESV (reference sequence). The CDR3 sequence is 13 residues long. V lost 2 bases, J lost 3 bases, and 7 bases lay in between. Here the CDR3 reads CASSLSSDTEAFF. The CDR3 bases are TGTGCCAGCAGCTTATCTAGTGACACTGAAGCTTTCTTT.

This clonotype was counted many times. V usage is TRBV10-3 and J usage is TRBJ1-1; D is unresolved. This CDR3 is 15 amino acids long. With 0 bases removed from V and 3 bases from J, the gap between germline ends came to 11 bases. In germline, CDR1 is ENHRY, CDR2 SYGVKD. CDR3 loop: CAISESGGGYTEAFF. CDR3 DNA: TGTGCCATCAGTGAGTCGGGCGGAGGGTACACTGAAGCTTTCTTT.

This clonotype was found many times. The chain is built from TRBV15 and TRBJ1-6; no clear D gene. The length of the CDR3 is 15 residues. Deletions cut 4 bases from V and 8 bases from J, with 15 bases between. Per germline, CDR1 LNHNV and CDR2 YYDKDF (reference sequence). CDR3 bases: TGTGCCACCAGCAAAGGACTCCCCTCGGATTCACCCCTCCACTTT. Its protein product is CATSKGLPSDSPLHF.

This clonotype was counted ten times or more. J is TRBJ2-1 and V is TRBV6-5; 9 bases agree with TRBD1. J lost 7 bases, V lost 4 bases, and 8 bases had no gene match. The CDR3 spans 15 residues. Germline V gene sequence: CDR1 MNHEY, CDR2 SVGAGI. The CDR3 loop is CASSWPGQGINEQFF. The CDR3 nucleotides are TGTGCCAGCAGTTGGCCGGGACAGGGAATAAATGAGCAGTTCTTC.

This clonotype has a count of ten or more. The CDR3 region is CASSPGGNQPQHF. Here the CDR3 DNA reads TGCGCCAGCAGCCCAGGCGGCAATCAGCCCCAGCATTTT. The chain is built from TRBV4-3 and TRBJ1-5; D remains unclear. Deletions cut 4 bases from V and 2 bases from J, with 6 bases between. Germline-derived CDR1 and CDR2 are LGHNA and YSLEER. This CDR3 has 13 amino acids.

This clonotype was counted at least ten times. The chain carries TRBV5-6 and TRBJ1-6, with a weak D call TRBD1 (5 bases). The CDR3 sequence is 15 residues long. V was cut by 3 bases and J by 5 bases, with 12 bases left in between. Germline V gene data show CDR1 as SGHDT and CDR2 as YYEEEE. In DNA, the CDR3 is TGTGCCAGCAGCTGGGGGGGACTGGATAATTCACCCCTCCACTTT. Translating it yields CASSWGGLDNSPLHF. The whole variable domain, remainder taken from reference TRBV5-6 and TRBJ1-6, is DAGVTQSPTHLIKTRGQQVTLRCSPKSGHDTVSWYQQALGQGPQFIFQYYEEEERQRGNFPDRFSGHQFPNYSSELNVNALLLGDSALYLCASSWGGLDNSPLHFGNGTRLTVT.